The rows below give T cell receptor beta chains drawn from one sample of a study of radiotherapy plus CTLA-4 blockade in lung cancer. Some clones are missing from TCRdb's copy, which holds only in-frame ones; the method was immunoSEQ multiplex PCR. The table shows roughly 76,000 clones, with nearly 75% occurring only once. The sequencing used peripheral blood, collected from a patient treated with radiotherapy plus ipilimumab. The receptors were sampled from a human donor with non-small cell lung cancer whose response to radiotherapy plus ipilimumab could not be evaluated. Each CDR3 is given with its conserved first and last residue. The order of the fields is D gene, V gene, clone size, J gene, CDR3 DNA, CDR3 protein. A D gene is named only where the DNA matches it firmly. Only part of the rows carry a size: once, few, many, or a class if the clone is expanded.

d_gene: .
v_gene: TRBV29-1
abundance: .
j_gene: TRBJ2-1
CDR3nt: TGCAGCGCCGCAAGCGGGGGACAGGGAGGCTACAATGAGCAGTTCTTC
CDR3aa: CSAASGGQGGYNEQFF

d_gene: TRBD1
v_gene: TRBV7-8
abundance: few
j_gene: TRBJ1-2
CDR3nt: TGTGCCAGCAGCGGACGGGACAGGGAGTATGGCTACACCTTC
CDR3aa: CASSGRDREYGYTF

d_gene: .
v_gene: TRBV6-5
abundance: .
j_gene: TRBJ1-4
CDR3nt: TGTGCCAGCCGACAGGAAAAACTGTTTTTT
CDR3aa: CASRQEKLFF

d_gene: .
v_gene: TRBV18
abundance: .
j_gene: TRBJ2-3
CDR3nt: TGTGCCAGCTCACCATACAGAAGCACAGATACGCAGTATTTT
CDR3aa: CASSPYRSTDTQYF

d_gene: .
v_gene: TRBV4-1
abundance: .
j_gene: TRBJ1-3
CDR3nt: TGCGCCAGCAGCCAAGACGGCACGGAGGGAAACACCATATATTTT
CDR3aa: CASSQDGTEGNTIYF

d_gene: .
v_gene: TRBV11-2
abundance: .
j_gene: TRBJ2-5
CDR3nt: TGTGCCAGCACCATGAGGGTCCAAGAGACCCAGTACTTC
CDR3aa: CASTMRVQETQYF

d_gene: .
v_gene: TRBV4-1
abundance: few
j_gene: TRBJ2-2
CDR3nt: TGCGCCAGCAGCCAAGACAGAGGTACCGGGGAGCTGTTTTTT
CDR3aa: CASSQDRGTGELFF

d_gene: .
v_gene: TRBV7-8
abundance: .
j_gene: TRBJ1-4
CDR3nt: TGTGCCAGCAGCTTACTAGCTAATGAAAAACTGTTTTTT
CDR3aa: CASSLLANEKLFF

d_gene: .
v_gene: TRBV19
abundance: .
j_gene: TRBJ2-2
CDR3nt: TGTGCCAGCCGTCAGGGCTATATCACCGGGGAGCTGTTTTTT
CDR3aa: CASRQGYITGELFF

d_gene: .
v_gene: TRBV7-8
abundance: .
j_gene: TRBJ1-5
CDR3nt: TGTGCCAGCAGCTTAGATCCGCGATATCAGCCCCAGCATTTT
CDR3aa: CASSLDPRYQPQHF

d_gene: .
v_gene: TRBV7-2
abundance: .
j_gene: TRBJ1-3
CDR3nt: TGTGCCAGCAGCTTTGGGGGGACTGGAAACACCATATATTTT
CDR3aa: CASSFGGTGNTIYF

d_gene: TRBD1
v_gene: TRBV30
abundance: .
j_gene: TRBJ1-2
CDR3nt: TGTGCCTGGAGTGTAGCACAGGGGGACCGCGGCTACACCTTC
CDR3aa: CAWSVAQGDRGYTF

d_gene: .
v_gene: TRBV6-5
abundance: .
j_gene: TRBJ2-7
CDR3nt: TGTGCCAGCAGTTACGGGGGGGCACGTATTTACGAGCAGTACTTC
CDR3aa: CASSYGGARIYEQYF

d_gene: TRBD1
v_gene: TRBV12-5
abundance: .
j_gene: TRBJ2-7
CDR3nt: TGTGCTAGTGGTTTGCACGACAGGGGGTACGAGCAGTACTTC
CDR3aa: CASGLHDRGYEQYF

d_gene: .
v_gene: TRBV5-1
abundance: .
j_gene: TRBJ1-1
CDR3nt: TGCGCCAGCAGCTTGGACGGTTGGGAAGCTTTCTTT
CDR3aa: CASSLDGWEAFF

d_gene: TRBD2
v_gene: TRBV7-9
abundance: .
j_gene: TRBJ2-5
CDR3nt: TGTGCCAGCAGCTCGCCCCCAAGCGGGGACTGGGAGACCCAGTACTTC
CDR3aa: CASSSPPSGDWETQYF

d_gene: TRBD1
v_gene: TRBV5-1
abundance: .
j_gene: TRBJ1-4
CDR3nt: TGCGCCAGCAGCTCGGACAGGGGGGCCACTAATGAAAAACTGTTTTTT
CDR3aa: CASSSDRGATNEKLFF

d_gene: .
v_gene: TRBV7-8
abundance: .
j_gene: TRBJ2-3
CDR3nt: TGTGCCAGCAGCCCTCTATCAGATACGCAGTATTTT
CDR3aa: CASSPLSDTQYF

d_gene: .
v_gene: TRBV7-2
abundance: .
j_gene: TRBJ2-4
CDR3nt: TGTGCCAGCAGCTTACAGTCCTTCGCCAAAAACATTCAGTACTTC
CDR3aa: CASSLQSFAKNIQYF

d_gene: TRBD2
v_gene: TRBV4-2
abundance: .
j_gene: TRBJ2-7
CDR3nt: TGTGCCAGCAGCCAATCGGGACTAGCGGGGGGGCTATCCTACGAGCAGTACTTC
CDR3aa: CASSQSGLAGGLSYEQYF

d_gene: TRBD1
v_gene: TRBV25-1
abundance: .
j_gene: TRBJ2-7
CDR3nt: TGTGCCAGCAGTCCCTCGGACAGGGTCTACGAGCAGTACTTC
CDR3aa: CASSPSDRVYEQYF

d_gene: .
v_gene: TRBV18
abundance: .
j_gene: TRBJ1-2
CDR3nt: TGTGCCAGCTCACCGGGCCAGCTCAATGGCTTCTATGGCTACACCTTC
CDR3aa: CASSPGQLNGFYGYTF

d_gene: TRBD1
v_gene: TRBV4-1
abundance: .
j_gene: TRBJ2-7
CDR3nt: TGCGCCAGCAGCCAAGGGGACAGGGGGTACGAGCAGTACTTC
CDR3aa: CASSQGDRGYEQYF

d_gene: TRBD2
v_gene: TRBV4-2
abundance: .
j_gene: TRBJ2-1
CDR3nt: TGTGCCAGCAGCCAAGATCCAGCGGGGGGGAGTAATGAGCAGTTCTTC
CDR3aa: CASSQDPAGGSNEQFF

d_gene: .
v_gene: TRBV5-1
abundance: .
j_gene: TRBJ1-1
CDR3nt: TGCGCCAGCAGCATAGAACAGGCCTCGGTTACTGAAGCTTTCTTT
CDR3aa: CASSIEQASVTEAFF

d_gene: TRBD1
v_gene: TRBV2
abundance: few
j_gene: TRBJ2-2
CDR3nt: TGTGCCAGCAGTCAGCTAACAGGGGCGAACACCGGGGAGCTGTTTTTT
CDR3aa: CASSQLTGANTGELFF

d_gene: TRBD1
v_gene: TRBV12-5
abundance: .
j_gene: TRBJ1-4
CDR3nt: TGTGCTAGTGGTTTGGCTACAGGGGGCGCGAATGAAAAACTGTTTTTT
CDR3aa: CASGLATGGANEKLFF